This entry features one TCR beta chain sequence. The CDR3 runs 11 residues. Primers: 60 Vbeta forward and 13 Jbeta reverse. Repertoires were generated with immunoSEQ multiplex PCR, while TCRdb's copy carries only in-frame clones and drops some. The sample yields 90,000 to 120,000 clones, roughly 77% seen once. This entry is derived from a study of cytomegalovirus exposure and HLA in healthy donors. Sequenced material: PBMCs. The TCR was taken from a woman aged 45 to 65 in good health and CMV-seropositive. The chain employs TRBV21-1 and TRBJ1-1. TRBV21-1 is designated a pseudogene. The CDR3 reads CASSKAPEAFF. CDR3 coding DNA: TGTGCCAGCAGCAAAGCCCCGGAAGCTTTCTTT.